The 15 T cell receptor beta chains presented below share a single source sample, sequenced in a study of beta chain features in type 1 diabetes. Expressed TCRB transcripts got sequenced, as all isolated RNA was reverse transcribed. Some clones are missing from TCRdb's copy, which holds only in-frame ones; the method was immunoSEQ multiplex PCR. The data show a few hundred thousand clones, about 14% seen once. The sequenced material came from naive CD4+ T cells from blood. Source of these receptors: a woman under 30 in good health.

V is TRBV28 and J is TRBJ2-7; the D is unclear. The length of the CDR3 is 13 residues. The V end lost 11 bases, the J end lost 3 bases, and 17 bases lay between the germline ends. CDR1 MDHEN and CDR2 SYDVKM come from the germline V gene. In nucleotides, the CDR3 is TGTGCCTCCCGAGCGCCCGCCCTCTACGAGCAGTACTTC. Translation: CASRAPALYEQYF.

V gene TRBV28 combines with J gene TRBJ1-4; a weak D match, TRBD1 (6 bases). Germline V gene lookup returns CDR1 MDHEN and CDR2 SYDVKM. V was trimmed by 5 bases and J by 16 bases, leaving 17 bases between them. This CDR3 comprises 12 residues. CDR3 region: CASSDRTELAFF. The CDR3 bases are TGTGCCAGCAGTGACAGGACCGAGCTAGCGTTTTTT.

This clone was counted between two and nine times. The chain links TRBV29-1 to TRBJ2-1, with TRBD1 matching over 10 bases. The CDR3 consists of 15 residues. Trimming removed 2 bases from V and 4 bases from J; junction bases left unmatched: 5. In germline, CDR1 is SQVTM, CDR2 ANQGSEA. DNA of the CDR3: TGCAGCGTTGAAAGGGGACAGGGGACTTACAATGAGCAGTTCTTC. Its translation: CSVERGQGTYNEQFF.

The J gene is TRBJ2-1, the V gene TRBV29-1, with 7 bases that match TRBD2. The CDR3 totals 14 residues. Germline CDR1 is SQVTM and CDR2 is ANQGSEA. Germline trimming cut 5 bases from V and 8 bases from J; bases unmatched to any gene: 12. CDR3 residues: CSVPSGGVRDEQFF. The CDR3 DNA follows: TGCAGCGTTCCCTCGGGGGGAGTAAGGGATGAGCAGTTCTTC.

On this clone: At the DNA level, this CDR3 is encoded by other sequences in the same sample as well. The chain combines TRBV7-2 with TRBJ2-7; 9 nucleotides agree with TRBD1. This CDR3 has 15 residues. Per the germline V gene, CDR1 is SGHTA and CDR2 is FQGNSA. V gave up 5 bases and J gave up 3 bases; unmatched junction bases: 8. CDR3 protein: CASSPPGQGIYEQYF. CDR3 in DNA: TGTGCCAGCAGCCCACCGGGACAGGGAATCTACGAGCAGTACTTC.

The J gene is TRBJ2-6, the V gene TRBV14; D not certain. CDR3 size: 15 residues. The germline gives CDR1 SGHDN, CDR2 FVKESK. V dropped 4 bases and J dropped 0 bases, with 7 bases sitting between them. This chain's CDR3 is CASSRHSSGANVLTF. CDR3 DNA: TGTGCCAGCAGCCGCCATAGCTCTGGGGCCAACGTCCTGACTTTC.

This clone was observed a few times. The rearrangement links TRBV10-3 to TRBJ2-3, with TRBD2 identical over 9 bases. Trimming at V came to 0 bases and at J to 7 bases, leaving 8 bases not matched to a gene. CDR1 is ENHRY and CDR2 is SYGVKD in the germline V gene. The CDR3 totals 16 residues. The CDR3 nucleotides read TGTGCCATCAGTGAGTCGATAGCGGGAGTTTCGAATACGCAGTATTTT. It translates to CAISESIAGVSNTQYF.

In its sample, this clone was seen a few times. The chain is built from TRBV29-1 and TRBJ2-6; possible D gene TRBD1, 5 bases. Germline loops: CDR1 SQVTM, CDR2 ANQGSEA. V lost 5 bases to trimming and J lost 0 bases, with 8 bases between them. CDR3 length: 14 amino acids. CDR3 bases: TGCAGCGTTACAGGTACCTCTGGGGCCAACGTCCTGACTTTC. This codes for CSVTGTSGANVLTF.

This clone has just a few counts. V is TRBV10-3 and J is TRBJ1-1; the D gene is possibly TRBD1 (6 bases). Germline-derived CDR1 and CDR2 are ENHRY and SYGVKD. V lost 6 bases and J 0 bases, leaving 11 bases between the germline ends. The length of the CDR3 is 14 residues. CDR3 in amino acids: CAISTTGMNTEAFF. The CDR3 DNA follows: TGTGCCATCAGCACGACAGGAATGAACACTGAAGCTTTCTTT.

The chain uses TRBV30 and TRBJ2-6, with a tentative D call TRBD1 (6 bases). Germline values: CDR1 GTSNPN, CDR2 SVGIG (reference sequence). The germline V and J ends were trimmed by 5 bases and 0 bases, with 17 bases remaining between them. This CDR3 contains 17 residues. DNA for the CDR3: TGTGCCTGGGGACAGAAGGCCCTTGCCTCTGGGGCCAACGTCCTGACTTTC. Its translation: CAWGQKALASGANVLTF.

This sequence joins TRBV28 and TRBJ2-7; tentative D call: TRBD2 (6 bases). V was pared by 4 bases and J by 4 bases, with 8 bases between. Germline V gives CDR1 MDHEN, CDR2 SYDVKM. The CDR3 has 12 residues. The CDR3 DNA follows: TGTGCCAGCAGTTCGGGGGATTACGAGCAGTACTTC. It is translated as CASSSGDYEQYF.

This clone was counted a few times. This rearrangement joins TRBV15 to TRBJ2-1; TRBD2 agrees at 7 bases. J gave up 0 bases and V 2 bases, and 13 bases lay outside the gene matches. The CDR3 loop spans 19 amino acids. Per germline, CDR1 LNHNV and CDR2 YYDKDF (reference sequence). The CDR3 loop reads CATSRSKGLAASSYNEQFF. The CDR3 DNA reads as TGTGCCACCAGCAGATCCAAGGGGCTAGCGGCCAGCTCCTACAATGAGCAGTTCTTC.

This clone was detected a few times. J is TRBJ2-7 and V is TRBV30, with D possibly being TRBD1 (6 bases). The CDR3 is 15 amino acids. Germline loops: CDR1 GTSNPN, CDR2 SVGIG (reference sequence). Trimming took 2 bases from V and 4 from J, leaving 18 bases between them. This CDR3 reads CAWSPNSDRSYEQYF. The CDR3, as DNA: TGTGCCTGGAGTCCCAATTCCGACAGGTCGTACGAGCAGTACTTC.

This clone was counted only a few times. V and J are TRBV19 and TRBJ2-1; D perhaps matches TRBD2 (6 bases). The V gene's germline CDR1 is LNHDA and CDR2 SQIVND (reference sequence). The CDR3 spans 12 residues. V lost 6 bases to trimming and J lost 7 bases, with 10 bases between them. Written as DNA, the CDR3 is TGTGCCAGTAGCGGGAGAGAGAATGAGCAGTTCTTC. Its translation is CASSGRENEQFF.

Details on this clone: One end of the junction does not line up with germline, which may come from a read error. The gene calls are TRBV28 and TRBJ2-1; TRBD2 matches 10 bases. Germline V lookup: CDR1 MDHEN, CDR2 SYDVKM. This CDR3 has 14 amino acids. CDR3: CAGRTSGSYNEQFF. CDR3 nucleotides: TGTGCCGGCAGGACTAGCGGTTCCTACAATGAGCAGTTCTTC.